A single sample gave rise to the 18 T cell receptor beta chains below, sequenced in a study of T cells in Graves' hyperthyroidism and ophthalmopathy. It was RNA transcripts that yielded the amplified TCR beta CDR3 regions. The HTBI primer set was used in a first-round RT-PCR of the TCR CDR3. From the multiplex PCR reads, TCRdb called clonotypes with MiXCR, one entry per CDR3 protein. The sample shows hundreds of thousands of distinct CDR3 sequences, around a quarter of them seen only once. The sample consisted of blood. Every receptor here comes from a woman younger than 45 with Graves' ophthalmopathy.

This clonotype has ten or more counts. The V call is TRBV6-1, the J call TRBJ2-2; TRBD2 agrees at 12 bases. Germline loops: CDR1 MNHNS, CDR2 SASEGT. This CDR3 region has 13 residues. The V gene end was trimmed by 9 bases and the J gene end by 5 bases; junction bases not matched to a gene: 1. The chain's CDR3 is CASGTSGTGELFF. CDR3 nucleotides: TGTGCCAGTGGGACTAGCGGGACCGGGGAGCTGTTTTTT.

The rearrangement links TRBV28 to TRBJ1-5; 7 bases map to TRBD1. The CDR3 loop spans 15 amino acids. Germline V gene sequence: CDR1 MDHEN, CDR2 SYDVKM. The V segment lost 2 bases and the J segment 8 bases; nucleotides outside the gene matches: 9. The CDR3 spells CASSLADRSIKPQHF. The CDR3 region has the DNA TGTGCCAGCAGTTTAGCGGACAGGTCAATCAAGCCCCAGCATTTT.

In its sample, this clonotype was seen many times. The J gene is TRBJ1-1, the V gene TRBV18; tentatively, D is TRBD1 (6 bases). This CDR3 contains 14 residues. V shed 1 base and J shed 5 bases, with 11 bases lying between them. Germline CDR1 reads KGHSH; CDR2 reads LQKENI. For the CDR3, the DNA is TGTGCCAGCTCACCACTGGGGGCGAGGACTGAAGCTTTCTTT. This encodes CASSPLGARTEAFF.

This clonotype came up many times. The V and J genes are TRBV15 and TRBJ2-1, with D unresolved. Germline assignment: CDR1 LNHNV and CDR2 YYDKDF (reference sequence). CDR3 size: 15 residues. Trimming shortened V by 0 bases and J by 7 bases, and 13 bases separated the two germline ends. CDR3 sequence: CATSRDLGKGNEQFF. In DNA form, the CDR3 reads TGTGCCACCAGCAGAGATCTGGGTAAGGGAAATGAGCAGTTCTTC.

This clonotype was observed at least ten times. V is TRBV6-2 or TRBV6-3 and J is TRBJ1-5; unclear D gene. The CDR3 runs 16 residues. Germline CDR1 MNHEY, CDR2 SVGEGT. Trimming removed 2 bases at V and 1 base at J, with 12 bases between. CDR3 bases: TGTGCCAGCAGTTACCGTATAGGGTTAAGCAATCAGCCCCAGCATTTT. It encodes CASSYRIGLSNQPQHF.

Concerning this clonotype itself: Sequence at one end of the junction differs from germline and may be a read error. The rearrangement uses TRBV12-3 or TRBV12-4 and TRBJ2-5; possible D gene TRBD1, 5 bases. The CDR3 has 12 residues. The CDR3 DNA reads as TGTGCCTGCAGTCCTGGACAAAATACCCAGTACTTC. This codes for CACSPGQNTQYF.

This clonotype has a count of ten or more. CDR3 sequence reads: CASSGRDRKETQYF. DNA of the CDR3: TGTGCCAGCAGTGGGAGGGACAGAAAAGAGACCCAGTACTTC. The V gene is TRBV25-1, the J gene TRBJ2-5; D is perhaps TRBD1 (7 bases). Trimming removed 4 bases at V and 3 bases at J, with 12 bases between. Per the germline V gene, CDR1 is MGHDK and CDR2 is SYGVNS. This CDR3 comprises 14 residues. The entire variable domain, with the rest obtained from reference TRBV25-1 and TRBJ2-5, is as follows: EADIYQTPRYLVIGTGKKITLECSQTMGHDKMYWYQQDPGMELHLIHYSYGVNSTEKGDLSSESTVSRIRTEHFPLTLESARPSHTSQYLCASSGRDRKETQYFGPGTRLLVL.

The chain joins TRBV6-1 to TRBJ2-5; D not certain. The V gene's germline CDR1 is MNHNS and CDR2 SASEGT. CDR3 length equals 15 residues. V lost 9 bases, J lost 5 bases, and 22 bases lay in between. This CDR3 is CASSKERFLRETQYF. Written as DNA, the CDR3 is TGTGCCAGTAGTAAAGAACGTTTTTTGAGGGAGACCCAGTACTTC.

A word on this clonotype: Mismatch with germline at one junction end may stem from a read error. The chain employs TRBV18 and TRBJ1-1; D unclear. The CDR3 contains 14 residues. The germline V gene encodes CDR1 KGHSH and CDR2 LQKENI. The DNA of the CDR3 is TGTGCCAGCTCAGACCCTTTGGGGAACACTAAAGCTTTCTTT. The encoded protein is CASSDPLGNTKAFF.

V and J are TRBV28 and TRBJ1-3; no reliable D call. Germline V gene sequence: CDR1 MDHEN, CDR2 SYDVKM. The CDR3 has 16 residues. Between the trimmed V and J ends, which lost 9 bases and 4 bases, there was a span of 22 bases. The CDR3 sequence: CASCRQGPTGGNTIYF. CDR3 DNA sequence: TGTGCCAGTTGCCGGCAAGGACCCACTGGGGGAAACACCATATATTTT.

This clonotype was counted at least ten times. V usage is TRBV6-1 and J usage is TRBJ2-1, with D tentatively TRBD2 (5 bases). The germline V and J ends were trimmed by 6 bases and 9 bases, with 6 bases remaining between them. This CDR3 spans 10 amino acids. In germline, CDR1 is MNHNS, CDR2 SASEGT. CDR3 nucleotide sequence: TGTGCCAGCAGCCTAGCTGAGCAGTTCTTC. It translates to CASSLAEQFF.

The chain is built from TRBV6-5 and TRBJ1-1; tentatively, D is TRBD1 (6 bases). CDR1 and CDR2 from the germline V gene are MNHEY and SVGAGI. V was trimmed by 1 base and J by 7 bases, leaving 10 bases between them. The CDR3 runs to 13 residues. The DNA for the CDR3 is TGTGCCAGCAGTTACTTGACAGGACTTGAAGCTTTCTTT. This sequence encodes CASSYLTGLEAFF.

In this sample, this clonotype turned up a few times. The chain recombines TRBV14 with TRBJ2-5; D not certain. Deletions cut 1 base from V and 2 bases from J, with 11 bases between. The CDR3 spans 15 residues. CDR1 and CDR2 (germline): SGHDN, FVKESK. The CDR3 region has the DNA TGTGCCAGCAGCCAAGTATTTAGGGCTCAAGAGACCCAGTACTTC. This translates into CASSQVFRAQETQYF.

This clonotype was observed at least ten times. CDR3 in DNA: TGTGCCAGCAGTTTGGTATCGGGGGACACTGAAGCTTTCTTT. Amino acids: CASSLVSGDTEAFF. This chain joins TRBV12-3 or TRBV12-4 and TRBJ1-1, with TRBD1 as a possible D gene (5 bases). Between the trimmed V and J ends, which lost 3 bases and 3 bases, there was a span of 11 bases. This CDR3 is 14 amino acids long.

This clonotype was counted between two and nine times. The chain combines TRBV18 with TRBJ1-3, with D hard to call. This CDR3 has 15 residues. Germline CDR1 reads KGHSH; CDR2 reads LQKENI. V was cut by 4 bases and J by 0 bases, with 10 bases left in between. The CDR3 nucleotides are TGTGCCAGCTCACGCGACACGAACTCTGGAAACACCATATATTTT. Translated, it gives CASSRDTNSGNTIYF.

At least ten counts were recorded for this clonotype. The chain links TRBV7-9 to TRBJ1-1; D is possibly TRBD1 (6 bases). V was cut by 5 bases and J by 8 bases, with 15 bases left in between. The CDR3 runs 13 residues. Per germline, CDR1 SEHNR and CDR2 FQNEAQ (reference sequence). CDR3 residues: CASSEGHAIEAFF. The CDR3 coding sequence is TGTGCCAGCAGCGAGGGACACGCGATAGAAGCTTTCTTT. The whole variable domain, remainder taken from reference TRBV7-9 and TRBJ1-1, is DTGVSQNPRHKITKRGQNVTFRCDPISEHNRLYWYRQTLGQGPEFLTYFQNEAQLEKSRLLSDRFSAERPKGSFSTLEIQRTEQGDSAMYLCASSEGHAIEAFFGQGTRLTVV.

This clonotype appeared many times. This chain joins TRBV27 and TRBJ2-7; D is possibly TRBD2 (5 bases). V lost 3 bases and J lost 7, with 13 bases in between. CDR1 and CDR2 from the germline V gene are MNHEY and SMNVEV (reference sequence). This CDR3 contains 13 residues. The CDR3 here is CASSLRRTGEQYF. In nucleotides, the CDR3 is TGTGCCAGCAGTTTGAGAAGGACTGGGGAGCAGTACTTC.

The chain couples TRBV30 to TRBJ2-2, with D hard to call. There are 14 residues in the CDR3. Germline V CDR1 and CDR2: GTSNPN, SVGIG (reference sequence). V lost 0 bases, J lost 5 bases, and 10 bases lay in between. The CDR3 nucleotides are TGTGCCTGGAGTGTACTTATGGGAACCGGGGAGCTGTTTTTT. This encodes CAWSVLMGTGELFF.